These 16 T cell receptor beta chains were sequenced from one sample in a study of human T cells and chemical hapten exposure. TCRdb re-called the RACE reads with MiXCR, one entry per CDR3 protein. The sample has 150,000 to 200,000 distinct CDR3 sequences, roughly a quarter seen once. The time point here: patch test 3, about 24 weeks after DPC sensitization. Treatment of the sample: therapeutic diphenylcyclopropenone sensitization with weekly scalp DPC. The sample consisted of whole blood, taken in connection with sensitization to the hapten diphenylcyclopropenone (DPC). These receptors originate from a woman aged 18-30 years with alopecia areata. Some clones in this sample may be carry-over from other donors' samples.

The rearrangement joins TRBV7-9 to TRBJ1-2; D unclear. In germline, CDR1 is SEHNR, CDR2 FQNEAQ (reference sequence). Trimming shortened V by 1 base and J by 4 bases, and 13 bases separated the two germline ends. CDR3 length equals 15 residues. DNA of the CDR3: TGTGCCAGCAGCTTAGGGGGTCCCAATCTCTATGGCTACACCTTC. Translation gives CASSLGGPNLYGYTF.

In nucleotides, the CDR3 is TGTGCCAGCAGTGAATCGACAGTGAATCAGCCCCAGCATTTT. This translates into CASSESTVNQPQHF. This sequence joins TRBV2 and TRBJ1-5, with D tentatively TRBD1 (5 bases). CDR1 is SNHLY, CDR2 FYNNEI, per germline. The CDR3 sequence is 14 residues long. Trimming removed 2 bases at V and 4 bases at J, with 9 bases between.

This rearrangement joins TRBV4-2 to TRBJ2-3; the D gene is possibly TRBD1 (6 bases). V dropped 5 bases and J dropped 0 bases, with 15 bases sitting between them. The CDR3 length is 16 residues. CDR1 is LGHNA, CDR2 YNFKEQ, per germline. The CDR3 nucleotides read TGTGCCAGCAGCGGTAACAGGGATGGGAGCACAGATACGCAGTATTTT. It encodes CASSGNRDGSTDTQYF.

The chain employs TRBV28 and TRBJ2-7, with 7 bases matching TRBD2. CDR1 and CDR2 (germline): MDHEN, SYDVKM. After removal of 3 bases from V and 3 bases from J, the junction contained 2 bases not matched to a gene. This CDR3 comprises 13 residues. The CDR3 protein is CASSLGGYYEQYF. For the CDR3, the DNA is TGTGCCAGCAGTTTGGGGGGGTACTACGAGCAGTACTTC.

This clonotype was counted a few times. This chain uses TRBV5-4 with TRBJ2-1; D might be TRBD2 (6 bases). The germline CDR1 and CDR2 sequences are SGHNT and YYREEE (reference sequence). Trimming removed 4 bases at V and 9 bases at J, with 17 bases between. The length of the CDR3 is 14 residues. CDR3 sequence: CASSPIDSGSEQFF. In nucleotides, the CDR3 is TGTGCCAGCAGCCCAATCGACTCCGGGAGTGAGCAGTTCTTC.

The rearrangement links TRBV10-2 to TRBJ2-1, with 9 positions matching TRBD2. J was trimmed by 8 bases and V by 4 bases; bases with no gene match: 9. Germline V CDR1 and CDR2: WSHSY, SAAADI. The CDR3 extends over 15 amino acids. The CDR3: CASSVGAGGQDEQFF. In DNA form, the CDR3 reads TGCGCCAGCAGTGTAGGCGCGGGAGGGCAGGATGAGCAGTTCTTC.

This chain uses TRBV7-9 with TRBJ2-1; D unclear. This CDR3 has 15 amino acids. Germline V lookup: CDR1 SEHNR, CDR2 FQNEAQ (reference sequence). Trimming stripped 5 bases from V and 2 bases from J, with 13 bases between. CDR3 amino acids: CASSPAPEAYNEQFF. In nucleotides, the CDR3 is TGTGCCAGCAGCCCGGCTCCGGAAGCCTACAATGAGCAGTTCTTC.

The J gene is TRBJ1-1, the V gene TRBV7-9; D is possibly TRBD1 (6 bases). Between the trimmed V and J ends, which lost 5 bases and 1 base, there was a span of 8 bases. CDR3 length: 13 residues. Germline V lookup: CDR1 SEHNR, CDR2 FQNEAQ (reference sequence). CDR3 nucleotide sequence: TGTGCCAGCAGCGGGGGACAGAACACTGAAGCTTTCTTT. Translation: CASSGGQNTEAFF.

This clonotype was observed a handful of times. This chain connects TRBV12-3 or TRBV12-4 to TRBJ2-2; maybe TRBD2 (5 bases). The CDR3 is 13 residues long. Deletions cut 8 bases from V and 6 bases from J, with 13 bases between. Here the CDR3 DNA reads TGTGCCAGCGGAGGCTACGCCGCCGGGGAGCTGTTTTTT. It translates to CASGGYAAGELFF.

The sample holds a few counts of this clonotype. This may stem from a read error, because a much larger clone lies one nucleotide away. This chain joins TRBV7-2 and TRBJ1-1, with no clear D. The ends were cut back, 1 base at V and 1 base at J, with 4 bases in the middle. The CDR3 is 13 residues long. CDR1 SGHTA and CDR2 FQGNSA come from the germline V gene. Here the CDR3 DNA reads TGTGCCAGCAGCTTAGTACAGAACACTGAAGCTTTCTTT. Translated, it gives CASSLVQNTEAFF.

The rearrangement uses TRBV27 and TRBJ2-5; D possibly corresponds to TRBD1 (5 bases). The CDR3 runs to 15 residues. V was clipped by 4 bases and J by 2 bases, with 14 bases between them. The germline CDR1 and CDR2 sequences are MNHEY and SMNVEV (reference sequence). CDR3 residues: CASSSLGEVQETQYF. The DNA of the CDR3 is TGTGCCAGCAGTTCCTTAGGGGAAGTTCAAGAGACCCAGTACTTC.

This chain links TRBV20-1 with TRBJ1-2, with a possible D match to TRBD1 (6 bases). V was cut by 0 bases and J by 0 bases, with 11 bases left in between. This CDR3 spans 15 amino acids. Germline V gene data show CDR1 as DFQATT and CDR2 as SNEGSKA (reference sequence). The DNA of the CDR3 is TGCAGTGCTAGAGATCGACAGGTCGCTAACTATGGCTACACCTTC. Translating gives CSARDRQVANYGYTF.

This rearrangement joins TRBV6-6 to TRBJ2-1; 8 bases fit TRBD2. V gave up 8 bases and J gave up 2 bases; unmatched junction bases: 5. Germline values: CDR1 MNHNY, CDR2 SVGAGI (reference sequence). The CDR3 has 14 amino acids. CDR3 in amino acids: CASAGGFPYNEQFF. The CDR3 nucleotides read TGTGCCAGCGCGGGAGGATTTCCCTACAATGAGCAGTTCTTC.

The rearrangement uses TRBV9 and TRBJ2-2, with 9 bases that match TRBD1. V lost 2 bases to trimming and J lost 0 bases; unmatched junction nucleotides: 2. The CDR3 sequence is 16 residues long. Germline V gene sequence: CDR1 SGDLS, CDR2 YYNGEE. The CDR3 loop reads CASSVNRGPNTGELFF. Written as DNA, the CDR3 is TGTGCCAGCAGCGTGAACAGGGGGCCGAACACCGGGGAGCTGTTTTTT.

The chain carries TRBV3-1 and TRBJ1-2; tentatively, D is TRBD1 (5 bases). The CDR3 is 15 residues long. V was pared by 4 bases and J by 5 bases, with 17 bases between. Germline V gene sequence: CDR1 LGHDT, CDR2 YNNKEL (reference sequence). The CDR3 DNA is TGTGCCAGCAGCCCGCTCCGGGCGACAGCTTATGGCTACACCTTC. Amino acid sequence: CASSPLRATAYGYTF.

The chain uses TRBV2 and TRBJ2-2; tentatively, D is TRBD1 (7 bases). Deletions cut 3 bases from V and 6 bases from J, with 14 bases between. CDR1 and CDR2 (germline): SNHLY, FYNNEI. The CDR3 runs to 15 residues. CDR3 residues: CASSDSRGVPGELFF. Written as DNA, the CDR3 is TGTGCCAGCAGTGACAGCAGGGGGGTCCCCGGGGAGCTGTTTTTT.